This is a list of T cell receptor beta chains from one sample in a study of cytomegalovirus exposure and HLA in healthy donors. Using immunoSEQ multiplex PCR, the repertoire was profiled, and TCRdb retains in-frame clones only, with some absent. The sample holds about 120,000 clones, approximately 67% seen once. Specimen: PBMCs. Receptor source: a man aged 18 to 30 in good health and CMV-seronegative. Each CDR3 is given with its conserved first and last residue. The D gene is left open where the match is weak. The listing skips clone size in some rows; elsewhere it reads once, few, many or a size class.

j_call: TRBJ2-7
clone_size: .
d_call: TRBD2
v_call: TRBV5-4
cdr3_aa: CASSTGLAGGGEQYF
cdr3_nt: TGTGCCAGCAGCACGGGACTAGCGGGAGGAGGCGAGCAGTACTTC

j_call: TRBJ2-3
clone_size: .
d_call: TRBD2
v_call: TRBV27
cdr3_aa: CASSPFRLAGGHNTQYF
cdr3_nt: TGTGCCAGCAGTCCCTTCCGACTAGCGGGAGGTCATAATACGCAGTATTTT

j_call: TRBJ1-1
clone_size: few
d_call: .
v_call: TRBV29-1
cdr3_aa: CSVVTVNTEAFF
cdr3_nt: TGCAGCGTTGTAACAGTGAACACTGAAGCTTTCTTT

j_call: TRBJ1-3
clone_size: .
d_call: .
v_call: TRBV27
cdr3_aa: CASSLRLPSERNTIYF
cdr3_nt: TGTGCCAGCAGTTTAAGACTGCCCTCTGAGAGAAACACCATATATTTT

j_call: TRBJ1-1
clone_size: .
d_call: .
v_call: TRBV6-5
cdr3_aa: CASSRTEREAFF
cdr3_nt: TGTGCCAGCAGCCGCACAGAAAGGGAAGCTTTCTTT

j_call: TRBJ1-2
clone_size: .
d_call: TRBD1
v_call: TRBV7-9
cdr3_aa: CASSTPRQGNYGYTF
cdr3_nt: TGTGCCAGCAGCACTCCCCGACAGGGAAACTATGGCTACACCTTC

j_call: TRBJ2-5
clone_size: .
d_call: TRBD2
v_call: TRBV5-6
cdr3_aa: CASSIRTSGYQETQYF
cdr3_nt: TGTGCCAGCAGCATCCGGACTAGCGGATACCAAGAGACCCAGTACTTC

j_call: TRBJ2-7
clone_size: .
d_call: .
v_call: TRBV28
cdr3_aa: CASSLTSSYEQYF
cdr3_nt: TGTGCCAGCAGTTTGACAAGCTCCTACGAGCAGTACTTC

j_call: TRBJ1-1
clone_size: few
d_call: TRBD1
v_call: TRBV6-1
cdr3_aa: CASKWQGARDTEAFF
cdr3_nt: TGTGCCAGCAAGTGGCAGGGGGCTAGGGACACTGAAGCTTTCTTT

j_call: TRBJ2-1
clone_size: few
d_call: TRBD1
v_call: TRBV5-1
cdr3_aa: CASSPAGGYNEQFF
cdr3_nt: TGCGCCAGCAGCCCGGCAGGGGGTTACAATGAGCAGTTCTTC

j_call: TRBJ2-1
clone_size: .
d_call: .
v_call: TRBV18
cdr3_aa: CASSPTSDEQFF
cdr3_nt: TGTGCCAGCTCCCCCACATCAGATGAGCAGTTCTTC

j_call: TRBJ1-2
clone_size: few
d_call: TRBD1
v_call: TRBV5-1
cdr3_aa: CASSIAGTGSYGYTF
cdr3_nt: TGCGCCAGCAGCATCGCCGGGACAGGGTCTTATGGCTACACCTTC

j_call: TRBJ1-1
clone_size: .
d_call: .
v_call: TRBV19
cdr3_aa: CASSIIGAMNTEAFF
cdr3_nt: TGTGCCAGTAGTATTATTGGAGCTATGAACACTGAAGCTTTCTTT

j_call: TRBJ2-5
clone_size: .
d_call: .
v_call: TRBV19
cdr3_aa: CASSGPGRRQETQYF
cdr3_nt: TGTGCCAGTAGTGGGCCGGGGAGGAGGCAAGAGACCCAGTACTTC

j_call: TRBJ1-2
clone_size: .
d_call: .
v_call: TRBV21-1
cdr3_aa: CASSSGQGYYGYTF
cdr3_nt: TGTGCCAGCAGCAGTGGACAGGGTTACTATGGCTACACCTTC

j_call: TRBJ2-5
clone_size: .
d_call: TRBD1
v_call: TRBV15
cdr3_aa: CATSRDGGQGAWETQYF
cdr3_nt: TGTGCCACCAGCAGAGATGGGGGGCAGGGGGCTTGGGAGACCCAGTACTTC

j_call: TRBJ2-2
clone_size: once
d_call: .
v_call: TRBV6-1
cdr3_aa: CASSGTFSGGELFF
cdr3_nt: TGTGCCAGCAGTGGGACTTTCTCTGGCGGGGAGCTGTTTTTT

j_call: TRBJ1-5
clone_size: .
d_call: .
v_call: TRBV29-1
cdr3_aa: CSVGTVSNQPQHF
cdr3_nt: TGCAGCGTTGGGACAGTCTCCAATCAGCCCCAGCATTTT